The 27 T cell receptor beta chains reported below all come from one sample, sequenced in a study of blood T cell repertoires in COVID-19. Data came from immunoSEQ multiplex PCR; TCRdb stores just in-frame clones and leaves some out. Of fewer than 150,000 clones in the sample, almost 85% were seen once. Source material: peripheral blood. The receptors stem from a woman in her 30s who had recovered from COVID-19.

The J gene is TRBJ1-1, the V gene TRBV5-6; D might be TRBD1 (5 bases). This CDR3 region has 16 residues. The V and J ends lost 0 bases and 1 base respectively, with 13 bases between them. Germline CDR1 reads SGHDT; CDR2 reads YYEEEE. The DNA for the CDR3 is TGTGCCAGCAGCTTGGTTCCAGGGCCCCCGAACACTGAAGCTTTCTTT. Translation: CASSLVPGPPNTEAFF.

The chain is built from TRBV5-4 and TRBJ2-7, with 7 bases lining up with TRBD1. The V and J ends lost 1 base and 3 bases, in that order; junction bases with no gene match: 4. Germline values: CDR1 SGHNT, CDR2 YYREEE (reference sequence). The CDR3 runs 14 residues. The CDR3 here is CASSLRQGNYEQYF. The CDR3, as DNA: TGTGCCAGCAGCTTGAGACAGGGTAACTACGAGCAGTACTTC.

The chain is built from TRBV5-1 and TRBJ2-5; D possibly corresponds to TRBD2 (6 bases). Per germline, CDR1 SGHRS and CDR2 YFSETQ. Between the trimmed V and J ends, which lost 0 bases and 2 bases, there was a span of 35 bases. There are 23 residues in the CDR3. CDR3 bases: TGCGCCAGCAGCTTGGCTAAAGTGTGGGGGAGGTGGGCCCCCGAAGGCAAACAAGAGACCCAGTACTTC. It specifies CASSLAKVWGRWAPEGKQETQYF.

V gene TRBV5-1 combines with J gene TRBJ1-6; a weak D match, TRBD1 (6 bases). Germline CDR1 SGHRS, CDR2 YFSETQ. The V end was cut by 4 bases, the J end by 5 bases, with 19 bases between. The CDR3 spans 17 residues. The CDR3 DNA sequence: TGCGCCAGCAGCCTTGAGTATCCGGACAGCCATAATTCACCCCTCCACTTT. As protein: CASSLEYPDSHNSPLHF.

This clone was recorded only once. The rearrangement uses TRBV5-1 and TRBJ2-1; D gene uncertain. CDR1 and CDR2 (germline): SGHRS, YFSETQ. V lost 4 bases and J lost 3, with 11 bases in between. This CDR3 has 14 amino acids. CDR3 region: CASSTDWIYNEQFF. The CDR3 DNA reads as TGCGCCAGCAGCACCGACTGGATCTACAATGAGCAGTTCTTC.

The V gene is TRBV11-3, the J gene TRBJ2-7, with 7 bases that match TRBD2. Unmatched junction bases numbered 6, after V lost 0 bases and J lost 10 bases. The CDR3 runs 13 residues. From germline, CDR1 is SGHNT and CDR2 YENEEA. CDR3 region: CASSLDEGTNQYF. CDR3 nucleotide sequence: TGTGCCAGCAGCTTAGATGAGGGGACTAACCAGTACTTC. The full variable domain, completed using reference TRBV11-3 and TRBJ2-7, is EAGVVQSPRYKIIEKKQPVAFWCNPISGHNTLYWYLQNLGQGPELLIRYENEEAVDDSQLPKDRFSAERLKGVDSTLKIQPAELGDSAVYLCASSLDEGTNQYFGPGTRLTVT.

Only one count was recorded for this clone. V gene TRBV7-3 combines with J gene TRBJ2-7; 7 nucleotides agree with TRBD2. Germline V lookup: CDR1 SGHTA, CDR2 FQGTGA. The V segment lost 6 bases and the J segment 3 bases; nucleotides outside the gene matches: 5. The CDR3 contains 13 residues. CDR3 in amino acids: CASSKGRGYEQYF. The CDR3 DNA reads as TGTGCCAGCAGTAAGGGGAGGGGCTACGAGCAGTACTTC.

J is TRBJ1-5 and V is TRBV19, with 7 bases aligning to TRBD1. Per germline, CDR1 LNHDA and CDR2 SQIVND (reference sequence). This CDR3 comprises 15 residues. The V and J ends lost 4 bases and 3 bases, in that order; junction bases with no gene match: 6. The DNA of the CDR3 is TGTGCCAGTAGTAGACAGGGTGAAGTCAATCAGCCCCAGCATTTT. It specifies CASSRQGEVNQPQHF.

The V and J genes are TRBV14 and TRBJ2-1, with D perhaps matching TRBD1 (6 bases). Germline CDR1 and CDR2: SGHDN and FVKESK. There are 14 residues in the CDR3. Trimming took off 4 bases at V and 2 bases at J, with 9 bases between the two ends. The CDR3 DNA reads TGTGCCAGCAGCCCGAGACAGGCCTACAATGAGCAGTTCTTC. This translates into CASSPRQAYNEQFF.

This clone appeared a few times. The V call is TRBV9, the J call TRBJ2-6; D is undetermined. CDR3 length: 15 amino acids. Trimming took off 3 bases at V and 2 bases at J, with 9 bases between the two ends. Germline CDR1 SGDLS, CDR2 YYNGEE. This CDR3 is CASSADNPGANVLTF. CDR3 nucleotides: TGTGCCAGCAGCGCCGACAATCCTGGGGCCAACGTCCTGACTTTC.

J is TRBJ2-7 and V is TRBV11-2; D may be TRBD1 (5 bases). The germline V gene encodes CDR1 SGHAT and CDR2 FQNNGV. The CDR3 sequence is 14 residues long. Trimming shortened V by 5 bases and J by 1 base, and 12 bases separated the two germline ends. The CDR3 sequence: CASSNGALSYEQYF. In DNA form, the CDR3 reads TGTGCCAGCAGCAATGGGGCCTTATCCTACGAGCAGTACTTC.

This chain joins TRBV6-5 and TRBJ2-5, with D maybe TRBD1 (6 bases). The V end lost 8 bases, the J end lost 4 bases, and 8 bases lay between the germline ends. CDR3 length: 11 residues. Germline V gene sequence: CDR1 MNHEY, CDR2 SVGAGI. CDR3 DNA sequence: TGTGCCAGCCTACAGGGAGAGACCCAGTACTTC. Translating it yields CASLQGETQYF.

This clone is a singleton in its sample. This chain links TRBV7-6 with TRBJ2-7, with D possibly matching TRBD1 (6 bases). The germline V gene has CDR1 SGHVS and CDR2 FNYEAQ. The CDR3 has 16 amino acids. V lost 4 bases and J 5 bases, leaving 21 bases between the germline ends. The CDR3, as DNA: TGTGCCAGCAGCTATCAAACAGGGTTTTTGGGCGACGAGCAGTACTTC. It specifies CASSYQTGFLGDEQYF.

J is TRBJ2-5 and V is TRBV5-1; 9 bases are shared with TRBD2. From germline, CDR1 is SGHRS and CDR2 YFSETQ. J lost 4 bases, V lost 0 bases, and 19 bases had no gene match. This CDR3 spans 20 amino acids. The CDR3 nucleotides read TGCGCCAGCAGCTTGGTTGTGTTTGGCGGGGGGGCCCTTACGGGAGAGACCCAGTACTTC. This codes for CASSLVVFGGGALTGETQYF.

This chain connects TRBV7-9 to TRBJ2-7, with 9 bases identical to TRBD1. J was trimmed by 6 bases and V by 0 bases; bases with no gene match: 12. The CDR3 is made up of 17 amino acids. The germline V gene has CDR1 SEHNR and CDR2 FQNEAQ (reference sequence). In DNA form, the CDR3 reads TGTGCCAGCAGCTTAGCTCTCTCTGGGGGGACAGGGCGCGAGCAGTACTTC. This encodes CASSLALSGGTGREQYF.

The chain has TRBV10-3 and TRBJ1-1; 7 bases match TRBD1. The CDR3 is 16 residues long. The junction had 6 bases not matched to a gene; V was cut back by 0 bases and J by 2 bases. CDR1 and CDR2 (germline): ENHRY, SYGVKD. As DNA, the CDR3 is TGTGCCATCAGTGAGTCGAACTCAGGGGGTAACACTGAAGCTTTCTTT. It codes for CAISESNSGGNTEAFF.

V is TRBV20-1 and J is TRBJ1-5; a possible D gene is TRBD1 (6 bases). V lost 5 bases to trimming and J lost 1 base, with 12 bases between them. Germline-derived CDR1 and CDR2 are DFQATT and SNEGSKA (reference sequence). This CDR3 region has 14 residues. The CDR3 region is CSAGDRLSNQPQHF. CDR3 nucleotides: TGCAGTGCTGGTGACAGGCTAAGCAATCAGCCCCAGCATTTT.

This clone was recorded only once. J is TRBJ1-6 and V is TRBV12-5; possible D gene TRBD1, 5 bases. The CDR3 contains 14 residues. Germline CDR1 reads LGHNT; CDR2 reads FRNRAP. The CDR3 DNA reads as TGTGCAACACAGGCGAGCTCCTATAATTCACCCCTCCACTTT. It specifies CATQASSYNSPLHF.

The chain carries TRBV6-2 or TRBV6-3 and TRBJ2-3, with 13 bases lining up with TRBD2. V shed 2 bases and J 3 bases; nucleotides not matched to a gene: 5. Germline CDR1 and CDR2: MNHEY and SVGEGT. The CDR3 is 17 amino acids. CDR3 coding DNA: TGTGCCAGCAGTTACACCGGGACTAGCGGGAAAACAGATACGCAGTATTTT. Encoded protein: CASSYTGTSGKTDTQYF.

The chain has TRBV6-2 or TRBV6-3 and TRBJ2-1; tentative D call: TRBD2 (6 bases). The length of the CDR3 is 15 residues. V lost 6 bases and J 5 bases, leaving 17 bases between the germline ends. Germline assignment: CDR1 MNHEY and CDR2 SVGEGT. The CDR3 region has the DNA TGTGCCAGCAGCCAACTAGCTAGCAGCAACAATGAGCAGTTCTTC. This sequence encodes CASSQLASSNNEQFF.

This chain links TRBV3-1 (or the pseudogene TRBV3-2) with TRBJ1-4; a weak D match, TRBD1 (5 bases). The CDR3 runs 16 residues. V was pared by 4 bases and J by 0 bases, with 12 bases between. From germline, CDR1 is LGHDT and CDR2 YNNKEL (reference sequence). DNA for the CDR3: TGTGCCAGCAGCCCATCCCAGGGTGCAACTAATGAAAAACTGTTTTTT. This codes for CASSPSQGATNEKLFF.

This chain links TRBV6-5 with TRBJ1-6; 9 bases match TRBD1. The V segment lost 6 bases and the J segment 9 bases; nucleotides outside the gene matches: 6. CDR3 length equals 14 residues. Germline CDR1 MNHEY, CDR2 SVGAGI. The CDR3 is CASRSGTGSSPLHF. The CDR3 DNA follows: TGTGCCAGCAGGTCCGGGACAGGGTCTTCACCCCTCCACTTT.

The chain recombines TRBV11-1 with TRBJ2-7; a possible D gene is TRBD2 (5 bases). V dropped 3 bases and J dropped 2 bases, with 11 bases sitting between them. This CDR3 has 14 residues. The germline gives CDR1 SGHAT, CDR2 FQDESV (reference sequence). The DNA of the CDR3 is TGTGCCAGCAGCTTTCTCGGGGTTACCTACGAGCAGTACTTC. Translating gives CASSFLGVTYEQYF.

This chain connects TRBV11-1 to TRBJ1-1; 11 positions agree with TRBD1. Losses at the gene ends were 2 bases for V and 5 bases for J; bases not matched to a gene: 1. CDR1 and CDR2 from the germline V gene are SGHAT and FQDESV (reference sequence). The CDR3 runs 14 residues. This chain's CDR3 is CASSLWDRGTEAFF. The DNA of the CDR3 is TGTGCCAGCAGCTTATGGGACAGGGGGACTGAAGCTTTCTTT.

The CDR3 nucleotides read TGTGCCAGCAGTTTTCGGGACAGGGCTAATTCACCCCTCCACTTT. It is translated as CASSFRDRANSPLHF. The rearrangement joins TRBV27 to TRBJ1-6; 9 nucleotides agree with TRBD1. Unmatched junction bases numbered 3, after V lost 3 bases and J lost 6 bases. In germline, CDR1 is MNHEY, CDR2 SMNVEV (reference sequence). CDR3 length: 15 residues.

The V gene is TRBV6-5, the J gene TRBJ1-1, with no clear D. The V gene's germline CDR1 is MNHEY and CDR2 SVGAGI. There are 12 residues in the CDR3. The V end was cut by 7 bases, the J end by 6 bases, with 12 bases between. The CDR3 spells CASIQPRAEAFF. The CDR3 bases are TGTGCCAGCATACAGCCGAGGGCTGAAGCTTTCTTT.

This chain uses TRBV20-1 with TRBJ1-2; D not certain. The germline CDR1 and CDR2 sequences are DFQATT and SNEGSKA (reference sequence). V lost 3 bases and J lost 3, with 11 bases in between. The CDR3 extends over 13 amino acids. CDR3 amino acids: CSASRSTDYGYTF. The CDR3 DNA reads TGCAGTGCTAGTCGAAGTACAGACTATGGCTACACCTTC.